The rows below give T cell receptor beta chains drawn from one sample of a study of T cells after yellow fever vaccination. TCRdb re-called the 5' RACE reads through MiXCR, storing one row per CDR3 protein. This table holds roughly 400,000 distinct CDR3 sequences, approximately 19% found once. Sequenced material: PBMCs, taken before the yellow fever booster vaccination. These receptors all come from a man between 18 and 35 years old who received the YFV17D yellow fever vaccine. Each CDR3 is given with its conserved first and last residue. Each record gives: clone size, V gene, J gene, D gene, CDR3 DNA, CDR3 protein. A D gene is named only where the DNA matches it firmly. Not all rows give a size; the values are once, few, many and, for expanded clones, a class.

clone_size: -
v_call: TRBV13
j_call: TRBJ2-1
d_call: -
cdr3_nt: TGTGCCAGCAGCTCCAGGGGGGGAGGACACAATGAGCAGTTCTTC
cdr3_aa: CASSSRGGGHNEQFF

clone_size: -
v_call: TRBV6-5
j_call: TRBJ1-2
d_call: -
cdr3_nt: TGTGCCAGCAGTCAACCCCCGGGTCCCCCCTATGGCTACACCTTC
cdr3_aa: CASSQPPGPPYGYTF

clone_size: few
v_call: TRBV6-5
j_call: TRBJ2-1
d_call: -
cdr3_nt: TGTGCCAGCAGTTACACCAATACCAATGAGCAGTTCTTC
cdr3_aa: CASSYTNTNEQFF

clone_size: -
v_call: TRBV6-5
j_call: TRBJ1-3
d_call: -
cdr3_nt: TGTGCCAGCAGTTACGGGCCCGGGGACACCATATATTTT
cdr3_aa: CASSYGPGDTIYF

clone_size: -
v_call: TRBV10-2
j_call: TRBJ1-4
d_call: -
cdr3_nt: TGCGCCAGCAGTGACAGCCCAGGAGATTCTAATGAAAAACTGTTTTTT
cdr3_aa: CASSDSPGDSNEKLFF

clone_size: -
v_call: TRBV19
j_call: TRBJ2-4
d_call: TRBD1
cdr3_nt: TGTGCCAGTAGTATCAACACAGGGGGGAGCGGCATTCAGTACTTC
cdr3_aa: CASSINTGGSGIQYF

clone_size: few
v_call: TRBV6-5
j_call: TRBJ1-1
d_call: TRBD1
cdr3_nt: TGTGCCAGCAGCAACGACAGGGCAACTGAAGCTTTCTTT
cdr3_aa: CASSNDRATEAFF

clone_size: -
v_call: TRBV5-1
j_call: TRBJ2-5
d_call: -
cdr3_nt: TGCGCCAGCAGCTTGAGACAGAACACGGGAGAGACCCAGTACTTC
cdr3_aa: CASSLRQNTGETQYF

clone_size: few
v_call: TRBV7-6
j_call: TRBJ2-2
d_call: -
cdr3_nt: TGTGCCAGCAGCCGGTGGGGCCCGGACACCGGGGAGCTGTTTTTT
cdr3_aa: CASSRWGPDTGELFF

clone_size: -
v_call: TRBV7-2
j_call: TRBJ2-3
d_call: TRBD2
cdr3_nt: TGTGCCAGCAGCTTGGCCGGGGGGGCCGGCACAGATACGCAGTATTTT
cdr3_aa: CASSLAGGAGTDTQYF

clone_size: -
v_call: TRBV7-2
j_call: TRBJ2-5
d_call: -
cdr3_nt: TGTGCCAGCAGCCCCCGCCAGGGCTTGTACCAAGAGACCCAGTACTTC
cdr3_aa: CASSPRQGLYQETQYF

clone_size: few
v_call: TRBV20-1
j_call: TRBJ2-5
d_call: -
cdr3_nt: TGCAGTGCCGGGGACGCGGAGACCCAGTACTTC
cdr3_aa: CSAGDAETQYF

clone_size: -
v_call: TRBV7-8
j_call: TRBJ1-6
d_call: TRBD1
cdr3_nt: TGTGCCAGCTGGGGCGGGACAGCGAGCTCCTATAATTCACCCCTCCACTTT
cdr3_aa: CASWGGTASSYNSPLHF

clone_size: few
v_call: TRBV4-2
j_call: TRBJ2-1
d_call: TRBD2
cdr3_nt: TGTGCCAGCAGCCAAGTGAGTCTAGCGGGGGGCCAGGGCAATGAGCAGTTCTTC
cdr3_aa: CASSQVSLAGGQGNEQFF

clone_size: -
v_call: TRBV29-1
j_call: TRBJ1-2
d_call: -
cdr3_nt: TGCAGCGCCCGCCGCCCCGGGGGGGAAGGCTACACCTTC
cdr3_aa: CSARRPGGEGYTF

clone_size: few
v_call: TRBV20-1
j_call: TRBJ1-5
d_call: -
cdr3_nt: TGCAGTGCAAGACGAGGGGAGCAGCCCCAGCATTTT
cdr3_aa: CSARRGEQPQHF

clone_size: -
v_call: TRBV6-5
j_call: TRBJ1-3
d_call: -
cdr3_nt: TGTGCCAGCACCCCACACTTTGGAAACACCATATATTTT
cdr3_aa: CASTPHFGNTIYF

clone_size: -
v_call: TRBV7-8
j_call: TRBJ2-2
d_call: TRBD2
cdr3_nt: TGTGCCAGCGACAAGACTAGCGGGACCAGCCCGAACACCGGGGAGCTGTTTTTT
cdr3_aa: CASDKTSGTSPNTGELFF

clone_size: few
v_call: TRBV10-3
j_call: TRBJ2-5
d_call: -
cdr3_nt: TGTGCCATCAGTGCGGCAGGGGAAGAGACCCAGTACTTC
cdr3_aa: CAISAAGEETQYF

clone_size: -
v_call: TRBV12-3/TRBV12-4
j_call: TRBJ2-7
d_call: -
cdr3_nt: TGTGCCAGCAGTCCCAGGAATATTAACGAGCAGTACTTC
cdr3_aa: CASSPRNINEQYF